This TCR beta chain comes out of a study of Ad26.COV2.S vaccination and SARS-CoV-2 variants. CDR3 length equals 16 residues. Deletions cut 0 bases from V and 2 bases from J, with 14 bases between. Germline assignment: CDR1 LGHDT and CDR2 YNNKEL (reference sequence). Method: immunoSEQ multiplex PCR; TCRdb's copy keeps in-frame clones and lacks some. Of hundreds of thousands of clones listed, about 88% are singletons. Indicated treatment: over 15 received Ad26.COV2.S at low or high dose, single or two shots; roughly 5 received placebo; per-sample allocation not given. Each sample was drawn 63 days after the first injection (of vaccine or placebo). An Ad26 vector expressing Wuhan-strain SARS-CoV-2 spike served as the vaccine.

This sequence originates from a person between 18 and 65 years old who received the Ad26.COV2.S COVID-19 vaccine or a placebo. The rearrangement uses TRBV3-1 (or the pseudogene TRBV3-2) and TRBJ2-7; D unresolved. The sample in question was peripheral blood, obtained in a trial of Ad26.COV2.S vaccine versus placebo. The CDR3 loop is CASSQDSGQLPYEQYF. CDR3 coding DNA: TGTGCCAGCAGCCAAGATTCGGGTCAGCTCCCCTACGAGCAGTACTTC.